The present entry profiles one T cell receptor beta chain with its context. This entry comes from a study of graft-versus-host responses after intestinal transplantation. Data came from immunoSEQ multiplex PCR; TCRdb stores just in-frame clones and leaves some out. This sample has some 16,000 clones, with 65% to 90% found just once. Germline-derived CDR1 and CDR2 are MDHEN and SYDVKM. V gave up 2 bases and J gave up 1 base; unmatched junction bases: 3. The CDR3 sequence is 16 residues long. Tissue processing of the graft released intraepithelial and lamina propria lymphocytes from it. The chain recombines TRBV28 with TRBJ2-1; 9 nucleotides align to TRBD2. Sequencing was performed on ileum tissue, taken 17 days after transplant. This clonotype originated in a human patient who received an intestinal transplant, so some T cells may come from the graft donor. This CDR3 is CASSLGSGRSYNEQFF. DNA for the CDR3: TGTGCCAGCAGTTTAGGCAGCGGGAGGTCCTACAATGAGCAGTTCTTC.